Each of the 24 T cell receptor beta chains below was sequenced from the same sample in a study of long-term antiretroviral therapy in people with HIV. Samples were assayed with immunoSEQ v3.0 at survey level. Profiled with immunoSEQ multiplex PCR; TCRdb holds only in-frame clones, not every one. This sample has tens of thousands of clones, with around 83% found just once. The sequencing here drew on unsorted PBMCs, taken 0.2 years after starting antiretroviral therapy. The receptors shown here come from a woman aged 25 to 39 with HIV.

The chain recombines TRBV10-3 with TRBJ2-5; the D gene is possibly TRBD2 (5 bases). Germline lookup yields CDR1 ENHRY and CDR2 SYGVKD. V was shortened by 4 bases and J by 10 bases, with 22 bases between the two germline ends. The CDR3 loop spans 15 amino acids. This chain's CDR3 is CAISGLNLAPNLQYF. CDR3 nucleotide sequence: TGTGCCATCAGTGGCCTGAATCTAGCTCCAAATCTCCAGTACTTC.

This clone was seen a handful of times. Being one base from a much bigger clone, this may be a read error. This sample also contains other DNA sequences that code for the same CDR3. The chain employs TRBV29-1 and TRBJ1-2; D gene uncertain. From germline, CDR1 is SQVTM and CDR2 ANQGSEA. CDR3 length: 10 residues. The ends were cut back, 3 bases at V and 4 bases at J, with 3 bases in the middle. The CDR3 sequence is CSVEGYGYTF. For the CDR3, the DNA is TGCAGCGTTGAGGGCTATGGCTACACCTTC.

The chain is built from TRBV5-5 and TRBJ2-7; the D is unclear. The ends were cut back, 0 bases at V and 5 bases at J, with 3 bases in the middle. Per the germline V gene, CDR1 is SGHKS and CDR2 is YYEKEE (reference sequence). The CDR3 covers 11 residues. The CDR3 sequence is CASSLDNEQYF. CDR3 nucleotides: TGTGCCAGCAGCTTGGACAACGAGCAGTACTTC.

This clone was found once. This chain connects TRBV6-5 to TRBJ1-5; 7 nucleotides agree with TRBD1. The V segment lost 11 bases and the J segment 0 bases; nucleotides outside the gene matches: 4. The CDR3 extends over 13 amino acids. CDR1 is MNHEY, CDR2 SVGAGI, per germline. CDR3 bases: TGTGCCTCCGGGACAGCTAGCAATCAGCCCCAGCATTTT. Amino acids: CASGTASNQPQHF.

J is TRBJ1-5 and V is TRBV10-3; the D gene is possibly TRBD1 (6 bases). Germline assignment: CDR1 ENHRY and CDR2 SYGVKD. CDR3 size: 14 residues. Trimming pared 6 bases from V and 4 bases from J, leaving 13 bases between. In nucleotides, the CDR3 is TGTGCCATCAGCGAGGGGGGCCGGAATCAGCCCCAGCATTTT. Translated: CAISEGGRNQPQHF.

J is TRBJ2-5 and V is TRBV5-1; 7 bases agree with TRBD2. There are 15 residues in the CDR3. Germline CDR1 SGHRS, CDR2 YFSETQ. V gave up 0 bases and J gave up 5 bases; unmatched junction bases: 7. The CDR3 DNA follows: TGCGCCAGCAGCTTGGCGGCGGGGGATGCGGAGACCCAGTACTTC. This gives the protein CASSLAAGDAETQYF.

This chain links TRBV11-2 with TRBJ2-5; 7 positions match TRBD2. Germline-derived CDR1 and CDR2 are SGHAT and FQNNGV. The trim removed 5 bases at V and 10 bases at J, leaving 16 bases unmatched. The CDR3 sequence is 15 residues long. The chain's CDR3 is CASSLTGTTKTDQYF. CDR3 nucleotide sequence: TGTGCCAGCAGCCTAACCGGGACTACGAAAACAGACCAGTACTTC.

The chain is built from TRBV5-1 and TRBJ1-6; 10 bases match TRBD1. This CDR3 contains 14 residues. The V gene's germline CDR1 is SGHRS and CDR2 YFSETQ. V gave up 4 bases and J gave up 10 bases; unmatched junction bases: 5. In DNA, the CDR3 is TGCGCCAGCAGCCTCCGGGACAGGGGATCACCCCTCCACTTT. Translated, it gives CASSLRDRGSPLHF.

This clone was seen only a few times. The V gene is TRBV5-8, the J gene TRBJ1-3, with 7 bases identical to TRBD1. This CDR3 is built from 15 residues. Per the germline V gene, CDR1 is SGHTS and CDR2 is YDEGEE. Trimming cost V 4 bases and J 4 bases; bases outside gene matches: 8. The CDR3 nucleotides read TGTGCCAGCAGCGTCCGACAGGGAGCAGGAAACACCATATATTTT. Protein: CASSVRQGAGNTIYF.

This clone occurred a few times. This rearrangement joins TRBV19 to TRBJ2-2; D unclear. V lost 5 bases and J lost 4, with 8 bases in between. Germline V gene data show CDR1 as LNHDA and CDR2 as SQIVND (reference sequence). The CDR3 runs 13 residues. The CDR3 DNA is TGTGCCAGTAGTCGTCCTAGCACCGGGGAGCTGTTTTTT. Protein product: CASSRPSTGELFF.

This sequence joins TRBV14 and TRBJ1-1; D may be TRBD1 (6 bases). V lost 2 bases and J 4 bases, leaving 14 bases between the germline ends. Germline lookup yields CDR1 SGHDN and CDR2 FVKESK. There are 15 residues in the CDR3. DNA for the CDR3: TGTGCCAGCAGCCAACCTACAGGGAGGACCACTGAAGCTTTCTTT. Protein sequence: CASSQPTGRTTEAFF.

The chain employs TRBV6-5 and TRBJ1-1; the match to TRBD1 covers 10 bases. The CDR3 runs 15 residues. With V trimmed by 5 bases and J by 0 bases, 3 bases remained unmatched. Germline V CDR1 and CDR2: MNHEY, SVGAGI. The DNA of the CDR3 is TGTGCCAGCAGTCTGGGACAGGGGATGAACACTGAAGCTTTCTTT. It translates to CASSLGQGMNTEAFF.

The rearrangement links TRBV5-1 to TRBJ2-1; D may be TRBD2 (6 bases). V dropped 7 bases and J dropped 6 bases, with 14 bases sitting between them. Germline CDR1 and CDR2: SGHRS and YFSETQ. The CDR3 is 13 amino acids. Here the CDR3 reads CASRTGGTNEQFF. The CDR3 coding sequence is TGCGCCAGCCGGACCGGGGGAACCAATGAGCAGTTCTTC.

The chain uses TRBV5-6 and TRBJ2-7; 8 positions match TRBD2. The CDR3 is 15 residues long. Germline V gene lookup returns CDR1 SGHDT and CDR2 YYEEEE. J gave up 2 bases and V 4 bases, and 8 bases lay outside the gene matches. The CDR3 coding sequence is TGTGCCAGCAGCCCACGCCGGGGGGGGGCCTACGAGCAGTACGTC. Amino acids: CASSPRRGGAYEQYV.

This chain connects TRBV7-9 to TRBJ2-5; maybe TRBD2 (6 bases). Germline assignment: CDR1 SEHNR and CDR2 FQNEAQ (reference sequence). The length of the CDR3 is 12 residues. The ends were cut back, 2 bases at V and 12 bases at J, with 13 bases in the middle. The CDR3 protein is CASSLTITSKYF. Here the CDR3 DNA reads TGTGCCAGCAGCTTAACTATAACTAGCAAGTACTTC.

This clone was recorded only once. The chain carries TRBV10-1 and TRBJ2-3; 7 bases are a match to TRBD2. After removal of 7 bases from V and 2 bases from J, the junction contained 6 bases not matched to a gene. The CDR3 spans 14 residues. Germline V gives CDR1 WNHNN, CDR2 SYGVQD (reference sequence). The CDR3 DNA is TGCGCCAGCACCAGCGGGGTTACCACAGATACGCAGTATTTT. The encoded protein is CASTSGVTTDTQYF.

The V and J genes are TRBV4-1 and TRBJ2-5, with 8 bases aligning to TRBD2. Germline assignment: CDR1 MGHRA and CDR2 YSYEKL. The CDR3 sequence is 19 residues long. J lost 0 bases, V lost 0 bases, and 12 bases had no gene match. In DNA form, the CDR3 reads TGCGCCAGCAGCCAAGATCACTTGTCGGGGGGGCCCCACCAAGAGACCCAGTACTTC. Translation gives CASSQDHLSGGPHQETQYF.

The chain recombines TRBV27 with TRBJ1-3; tentative D call: TRBD1 (6 bases). Germline V CDR1 and CDR2: MNHEY, SMNVEV (reference sequence). The CDR3 contains 15 residues. The V end was cut by 3 bases, the J end by 2 bases, with 11 bases between. The CDR3 protein is CASSFRGGTGNTIYF. CDR3 nucleotide sequence: TGTGCCAGCAGTTTTAGGGGGGGAACTGGAAACACCATATATTTT.

V is TRBV5-4 and J is TRBJ1-1; maybe TRBD1 (6 bases). Germline CDR1 is SGHNT and CDR2 is YYREEE (reference sequence). There are 17 residues in the CDR3. V lost 7 bases and J 1 base, leaving 23 bases between the germline ends. The CDR3 DNA sequence: TGTGCCAGCGCCCCCGGGACCGGGACACATTCGAACACTGAAGCTTTCTTT. Protein product: CASAPGTGTHSNTEAFF. The whole variable domain, filled in from reference TRBV5-4 and TRBJ1-1, reads ETGVTQSPTHLIKTRGQQVTLRCSSQSGHNTVSWYQQALGQGPQFIFQYYREEENGRGNFPPRFSGLQFPNYSSELNVNALELDDSALYLCASAPGTGTHSNTEAFFGQGTRLTVV.

The J gene is TRBJ2-5, the V gene TRBV15, with D perhaps assigned TRBD1 or TRBD2 (5 bases each). This CDR3 is built from 17 residues. From germline, CDR1 is LNHNV and CDR2 YYDKDF (reference sequence). Trimming shortened V by 0 bases and J by 7 bases, and 21 bases separated the two germline ends. The CDR3 sequence: CATSRDPGALTVSTQYF. Written as DNA, the CDR3 is TGTGCCACCAGCAGAGATCCCGGGGCCCTCACCGTCTCGACCCAGTACTTC.

The rearrangement uses TRBV6-1 and TRBJ2-7; maybe TRBD2 (5 bases). This CDR3 has 11 amino acids. The germline V gene encodes CDR1 MNHNS and CDR2 SASEGT. Trimming stripped 5 bases from V and 7 bases from J, with 9 bases between. The CDR3 sequence: CASSRRDEQYF. The CDR3 region has the DNA TGTGCCAGCAGTCGTCGGGATGAGCAGTACTTC.

V is TRBV7-8 and J is TRBJ2-1; D tentatively fits TRBD1 or TRBD2 (5 bases each). Trimming cost V 1 base and J 10 bases, with 11 bases left between them. Germline V gene lookup returns CDR1 SGHVS and CDR2 FQNEAQ. CDR3 length: 13 residues. The CDR3 is CASSLERGLEQFF. The DNA for the CDR3 is TGTGCCAGCAGCTTAGAGAGGGGATTAGAGCAGTTCTTC.

This clone was counted a single time. The rearrangement joins TRBV6-1 to TRBJ2-1, with TRBD2 matching 11 bases. Per the germline V gene, CDR1 is MNHNS and CDR2 is SASEGT. The CDR3 length is 15 residues. The ends lost 7 bases at V and 6 bases at J; junction bases unmatched: 8. CDR3 in DNA: TGTGCCAGCATTGGGGCTAGCGGGGGGTTCAATGAGCAGTTCTTC. Protein: CASIGASGGFNEQFF.

The J gene is TRBJ1-1, the V gene TRBV5-4; weak D call: TRBD1 (5 bases). The CDR3 loop spans 15 amino acids. Germline values: CDR1 SGHNT, CDR2 YYREEE (reference sequence). V lost 4 bases and J 1 base, leaving 14 bases between the germline ends. In DNA, the CDR3 is TGTGCCAGCAGCCGGGGGGAGGTCGCGAACACTGAAGCTTTCTTT. Residues: CASSRGEVANTEAFF. Looking up the rest from reference TRBV5-4 and TRBJ1-1 gives the full variable domain: ETGVTQSPTHLIKTRGQQVTLRCSSQSGHNTVSWYQQALGQGPQFIFQYYREEENGRGNFPPRFSGLQFPNYSSELNVNALELDDSALYLCASSRGEVANTEAFFGQGTRLTVV.